The 28 T cell receptor beta chains in this list originate from one sample, sequenced in a study of shared clonotypes between healthy human individuals. This table comes from immunoSEQ multiplex PCR, and its TCRdb copy is limited to in-frame clones, with some not included. The repertoire holds approximately 1,000,000 clones, with about 84% as singletons. The sample taken for sequencing was memory CD4+ T cells from PBMCs. The sample's subset: CD45RA-negative fraction. All receptors come from a man younger than 35 in good health. Some clones in this sample may be carry-over from other donors' samples.

The genes are TRBV7-7 and TRBJ2-5; 14 bases match TRBD2. Germline V gene sequence: CDR1 SSHAT, CDR2 FNYEAQ (reference sequence). The J segment lost 5 bases and the V segment lost 2 bases, leaving 7 bases of the junction unmatched. The CDR3 covers 17 residues. In nucleotides, the CDR3 is TGTGCCAGCAGCTTAACGGGACTAGCGGGAGTAGGGGAGACCCAGTACTTC. It translates to CASSLTGLAGVGETQYF.

The gene calls are TRBV7-2 and TRBJ2-1; 11 bases are a match to TRBD1. V was clipped by 5 bases and J by 10 bases; unmatched bases: 13. CDR1 and CDR2 from the germline V gene are SGHTA and FQGNSA. The CDR3 runs 16 residues. CDR3 nucleotides: TGTGCCAGCAGCGCCCGGACAGGGGGCGATCGGTGGGAGCAGTTCTTC. This sequence encodes CASSARTGGDRWEQFF.

The J gene is TRBJ2-5, the V gene TRBV29-1; 7 bases match TRBD1. CDR3 size: 13 residues. V trimming: 6 bases; J trimming: 4 bases; junction bases outside the gene matches: 8. Germline V gene lookup returns CDR1 SQVTM and CDR2 ANQGSEA. Here the CDR3 DNA reads TGCAGCGTAGTGACAGGGAATAGAGAGACCCAGTACTTC. It specifies CSVVTGNRETQYF.

This sequence joins TRBV28 and TRBJ2-2; TRBD2 agrees at 9 bases. Trimming cost V 6 bases and J 2 bases; bases outside gene matches: 4. The germline V gene has CDR1 MDHEN and CDR2 SYDVKM. This CDR3 has 15 residues. The CDR3 bases are TGTGCCAGCAGCGGAGCGGGAGGCAACACCGGGGAGCTGTTTTTT. Translation gives CASSGAGGNTGELFF.

The CDR3 region is CAISESRATSNQPQHF. For the CDR3, the DNA is TGTGCCATCAGTGAGTCGAGGGCGACGAGCAATCAGCCCCAGCATTTT. The chain uses TRBV10-3 and TRBJ1-5; no clear D. Germline-derived CDR1 and CDR2 are ENHRY and SYGVKD. This CDR3 spans 16 amino acids. V shed 0 bases and J shed 1 base, with 10 bases lying between them.

V is TRBV7-8 and J is TRBJ1-2, with 7 nucleotides matching TRBD1. The CDR3 loop spans 15 amino acids. V was pared by 5 bases and J by 0 bases, with 6 bases of the junction left unmatched. Per germline, CDR1 SGHVS and CDR2 FQNEAQ. The CDR3 DNA reads as TGTGCCAGCAGCAGAACGACAGGGACTAACTATGGCTACACCTTC. It translates to CASSRTTGTNYGYTF.

Of note for this clone: A read error likely explains this, since a far larger clone differs by one base. Other DNA sequences of this sample code for an identical CDR3. The CDR3 sequence: CASKNEKLFF. CDR3 sequence (DNA): TGCGCCAGCAAGAATGAAAAACTGTTTTTT. The chain is built from TRBV28 and TRBJ1-4; D is undetermined. Looked up from germline, CDR1 is MDHEN and CDR2 is SYDVKM. The length of the CDR3 is 10 residues.

This chain connects TRBV5-1 to TRBJ1-1, with D possibly matching TRBD1 (5 bases). Trimming removed 8 bases from V and 1 base from J, with 12 bases in between. CDR1 and CDR2 from the germline V gene are SGHRS and YFSETQ. CDR3 length equals 13 residues. The CDR3 DNA reads TGCGCCAGTCGTCGGGGACCGAACACTGAAGCTTTCTTT. It yields the protein CASRRGPNTEAFF.

This clone was recorded once. The rearrangement joins TRBV21-1 to TRBJ1-2. TRBV21-1 is a pseudogene. The CDR3 loop spans 15 amino acids. CDR3 nucleotide sequence: TGTGCCAGCAGCAAAGCGTGGATCGGTAACTATGGCTACACCTTC. Its protein product is CASSKAWIGNYGYTF.

V usage is TRBV28 and J usage is TRBJ2-6; tentatively, D is TRBD2 (5 bases). V was shortened by 6 bases and J by 4 bases, with 10 bases between the two germline ends. The CDR3 covers 14 residues. Germline V lookup: CDR1 MDHEN, CDR2 SYDVKM. For the CDR3, the DNA is TGTGCCAGCAGCCTGAGAGGGGGGGCCAACGTCCTGACTTTC. Translated, it gives CASSLRGGANVLTF.

The table lists this clone with a count of one. CDR3 sequence: CASSLTWGSEAFF. The DNA of the CDR3 is TGTGCCAGCAGCTTGACGTGGGGATCTGAAGCTTTCTTT. The chain carries TRBV11-2 and TRBJ1-1, with no clear D. Germline V gives CDR1 SGHAT, CDR2 FQNNGV. CDR3 size: 13 residues. Deletions cut 3 bases from V and 6 bases from J, with 11 bases between.

The V call is TRBV28, the J call TRBJ1-2, with no clear D. V was clipped by 3 bases and J by 2 bases, with 10 bases between them. Germline values: CDR1 MDHEN, CDR2 SYDVKM. The CDR3 covers 14 residues. The CDR3 DNA reads TGTGCCAGCAGTTTGGTACAGAAGAACTATGGCTACACCTTC. Translation gives CASSLVQKNYGYTF.

V and J are TRBV10-3 and TRBJ1-5; TRBD1 is a possible D gene (6 bases). Germline loops: CDR1 ENHRY, CDR2 SYGVKD. The length of the CDR3 is 14 residues. Trimming took off 3 bases at V and 5 bases at J, with 11 bases between the two ends. DNA of the CDR3: TGTGCCATCAGTGAAAGCCCAGGGGATCAGCCCCAGCATTTT. Translated, it gives CAISESPGDQPQHF.

V gene TRBV7-3 combines with J gene TRBJ2-6; 11 nucleotides align to TRBD2. With V trimmed by 5 bases and J by 0 bases, 9 bases remained unmatched. CDR3 length: 19 amino acids. Germline V gene sequence: CDR1 SGHTA, CDR2 FQGTGA. This CDR3 is CASSLGLAGGVSGANVLTF. CDR3 nucleotides: TGTGCCAGCAGCCTTGGTCTAGCGGGAGGTGTCTCTGGGGCCAACGTCCTGACTTTC.

V is TRBV7-9 and J is TRBJ1-3; D unresolved. There are 16 residues in the CDR3. From germline, CDR1 is SEHNR and CDR2 FQNEAQ (reference sequence). Trimming took 4 bases from V and 1 from J, leaving 14 bases between them. The DNA for the CDR3 is TGTGCCAGCAGCTCTTGGAAGGGCGTTTCTGGAAACACCATATATTTT. Translated, it gives CASSSWKGVSGNTIYF.

The CDR3 DNA sequence: TGTGCCAGCAGTTGGAGACAGGGGGCCTACGAGCAGTACTTC. Translating gives CASSWRQGAYEQYF. This chain uses TRBV28 with TRBJ2-7; 9 nucleotides align to TRBD1. The CDR3 has 14 residues. With V trimmed by 4 bases and J by 2 bases, 3 bases remained unmatched. The V gene's germline CDR1 is MDHEN and CDR2 SYDVKM.

V is TRBV6-1 and J is TRBJ1-1; no reliable D call. The CDR3 sequence is 11 residues long. CDR1 MNHNS and CDR2 SASEGT come from the germline V gene. Trimming pared 5 bases from V and 11 bases from J, leaving 12 bases between. The CDR3 nucleotides read TGTGCCAGCAGTTACCACCGGAGGGCTTTCTTT. It encodes CASSYHRRAFF.

The chain combines TRBV7-2 with TRBJ1-5; 8 bases are a match to TRBD1. The germline CDR1 and CDR2 sequences are SGHTA and FQGNSA. CDR3 length: 17 residues. Trimming cost V 6 bases and J 1 base; bases outside gene matches: 11. In DNA form, the CDR3 reads TGTGCCAGCAGTTCCGAACATTACAGGGGGAGCAATCAGCCCCAGCATTTT. Protein sequence: CASSSEHYRGSNQPQHF.

V is TRBV11-3 and J is TRBJ2-7; 7 bases fit TRBD1. CDR1 is SGHNT, CDR2 YENEEA, per germline. With 5 bases clipped from V and 0 bases from J, the junction kept 4 bases outside the gene matches. This CDR3 spans 14 amino acids. CDR3 coding DNA: TGTGCCAGCAGCCTGGGACAGAGCTCCTACGAGCAGTACTTC. This translates into CASSLGQSSYEQYF.

The chain is built from TRBV5-1 and TRBJ2-1; TRBD1 matches at 11 bases. CDR3 size: 14 residues. Per the germline V gene, CDR1 is SGHRS and CDR2 is YFSETQ. The trim removed 4 bases at V and 7 bases at J, leaving 4 bases unmatched. The CDR3 nucleotides read TGCGCCAGCAGCGCTGGGACAGGGGGTAATGAGCAGTTCTTC. Its protein is CASSAGTGGNEQFF.

The chain uses TRBV28 and TRBJ2-6; 7 bases fit TRBD1. After removal of 6 bases from V and 2 bases from J, the junction contained 4 bases not matched to a gene. This CDR3 is built from 15 residues. Per germline, CDR1 MDHEN and CDR2 SYDVKM. CDR3 in DNA: TGTGCCAGCAGAAGTACAGGGGCTGGGGCCAACGTCCTGACTTTC. It translates to CASRSTGAGANVLTF.

The chain uses TRBV5-1 and TRBJ2-7; no clear D gene. V shed 2 bases and J shed 0 bases, with 9 bases lying between them. Germline loops: CDR1 SGHRS, CDR2 YFSETQ. The CDR3 has 14 amino acids. This CDR3 reads CASSFIPGSYEQYF. The CDR3 DNA reads as TGCGCCAGCAGCTTCATACCGGGCTCCTACGAGCAGTACTTC. Full variable domain (missing parts from reference TRBV5-1 and TRBJ2-7): KAGVTQTPRYLIKTRGQQVTLSCSPISGHRSVSWYQQTPGQGLQFLFEYFSETQRNKGNFPGRFSGRQFSNSRSEMNVSTLELGDSALYLCASSFIPGSYEQYFGPGTRLTVT.

J is TRBJ2-3 and V is TRBV7-2, with 8 bases identical to TRBD2. This CDR3 is 17 amino acids long. The V gene end was trimmed by 4 bases and the J gene end by 3 bases; junction bases not matched to a gene: 12. Germline-derived CDR1 and CDR2 are SGHTA and FQGNSA. For the CDR3, the DNA is TGTGCCAGCAGCTCACCCACGGCGGGAGGAGAGACAGATACGCAGTATTTT. It translates to CASSSPTAGGETDTQYF.

The V gene is TRBV29-1, the J gene TRBJ2-4; unclear D gene. The CDR3 totals 16 residues. V lost 7 bases, J lost 2 bases, and 21 bases lay in between. The V gene's germline CDR1 is SQVTM and CDR2 ANQGSEA. The DNA for the CDR3 is TGCAGCGCCGGCCGGCTTTCAAGTAAAACCAAAAACATTCAGTACTTC. Its protein product is CSAGRLSSKTKNIQYF.

The chain joins TRBV28 to TRBJ1-4; TRBD1 might be the D (5 bases). The CDR3 is 15 residues long. V was trimmed by 6 bases and J by 4 bases, leaving 15 bases between them. Germline CDR1 is MDHEN and CDR2 is SYDVKM. CDR3 DNA sequence: TGTGCCAGCAGCTCACCGGGACGCCTTAATGAAAAACTGTTTTTT. Translation gives CASSSPGRLNEKLFF.

The chain couples TRBV5-1 to TRBJ2-7, with unresolved D. Germline CDR1 is SGHRS and CDR2 is YFSETQ. CDR3 length equals 16 residues. V was pared by 0 bases and J by 2 bases, with 15 bases between. Here the CDR3 reads CASSLDPQSKTYEQYF. Here the CDR3 DNA reads TGCGCCAGCAGCTTGGATCCTCAATCGAAAACCTACGAGCAGTACTTC.

This clone was seen a few times. V and J are TRBV10-1 and TRBJ2-5; the match to TRBD2 covers 8 bases. The CDR3 extends over 16 amino acids. Germline V CDR1 and CDR2: WNHNN, SYGVQD (reference sequence). The ends lost 6 bases at V and 3 bases at J; junction bases unmatched: 12. This CDR3 is CASRRLAGRSEETQYF. CDR3 coding DNA: TGCGCCAGCAGGAGGCTAGCGGGTCGCTCGGAAGAGACCCAGTACTTC.

Ten or more counts support this clone. The chain carries TRBV28 and TRBJ1-6; tentative D call: TRBD1 (5 bases). Germline CDR1 reads MDHEN; CDR2 reads SYDVKM. Trimming cost V 6 bases and J 8 bases, with 20 bases left between them. The CDR3 has 16 amino acids. The CDR3 loop reads CASSTFGGRGHSPLHF. CDR3 nucleotide sequence: TGTGCCAGCAGCACGTTTGGTGGAAGGGGACATTCACCCCTCCACTTT.